This T cell receptor (beta chain) was observed in a study of blood T cell repertoires in COVID-19. The CDR3 consists of 12 residues. Looked up from germline, CDR1 is SQVTM and CDR2 is ANQGSEA. V was shortened by 7 bases and J by 4 bases, with 13 bases between the two germline ends. Sequencing was performed with immunoSEQ multiplex PCR; in TCRdb, only in-frame clones are kept and a portion is missing. The repertoire holds some 110,000 clones, with approximately 90% as singletons. What was sequenced was peripheral blood. The chain couples TRBV29-1 to TRBJ1-1; tentative D call: TRBD1 (6 bases). This clonotype was sampled from a middle-aged man with acute or convalescent COVID-19. This chain's CDR3 is CSASGEGTEAFF. Here the CDR3 DNA reads TGCAGCGCCTCAGGGGAGGGCACTGAAGCTTTCTTT.